Given below is one T cell receptor beta chain in context. The antigen remains undetermined. Trimming took 5 bases from V and 1 from J, leaving 11 bases between them. The CDR3 totals 15 residues. Germline V gene data show CDR1 as SEHNR and CDR2 as FQNEAQ (reference sequence). This sample is drawn from a study of OX40 agonist ivuxolimab in advanced cancers. Study-level background: Patients in dose escalation had liver, melanoma, kidney or head and neck cancers.

Regarding the study as a whole: A proportion of nonresponders additionally exhibited low normalized T-cell clonal expansion.

Sequencing used immunoSEQ multiplex PCR; TCRdb keeps in-frame clones, though not all of them. The sample has tens of thousands of clones, 82% seen once. J is TRBJ2-2 and V is TRBV7-9; TRBD1 is a possible D gene (6 bases). Sequences were derived from CD4+ or CD8+ T cells sorted from blood, sampled in a trial of the OX40 agonist ivuxolimab. The TCR originated in an adult with an advanced solid tumor such as melanoma, head and neck, liver or kidney cancer. This chain's CDR3 is CASSPTGLNTGELFF. The DNA of the CDR3 is TGTGCCAGCAGCCCGACAGGCCTGAACACCGGGGAGCTGTTTTTT.